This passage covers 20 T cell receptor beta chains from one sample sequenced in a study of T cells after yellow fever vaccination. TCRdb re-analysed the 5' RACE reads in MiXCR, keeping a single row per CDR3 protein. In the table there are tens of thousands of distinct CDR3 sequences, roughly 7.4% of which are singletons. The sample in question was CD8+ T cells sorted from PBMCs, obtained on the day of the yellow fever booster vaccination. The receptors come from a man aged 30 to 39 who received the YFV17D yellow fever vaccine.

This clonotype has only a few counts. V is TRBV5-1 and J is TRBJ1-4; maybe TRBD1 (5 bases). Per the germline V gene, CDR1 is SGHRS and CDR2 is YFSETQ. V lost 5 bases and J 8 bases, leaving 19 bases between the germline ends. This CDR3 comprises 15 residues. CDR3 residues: CASRERGGAEEKLFF. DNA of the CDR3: TGCGCCAGCAGAGAGAGGGGAGGAGCGGAAGAAAAACTGTTTTTT.

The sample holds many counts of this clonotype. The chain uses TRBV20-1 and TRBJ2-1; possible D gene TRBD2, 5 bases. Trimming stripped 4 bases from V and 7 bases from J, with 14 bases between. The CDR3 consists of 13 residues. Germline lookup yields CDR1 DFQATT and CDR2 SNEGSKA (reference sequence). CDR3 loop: CSATIGLLNEQFF. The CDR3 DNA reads TGCAGTGCTACCATCGGACTGTTAAATGAGCAGTTCTTC.

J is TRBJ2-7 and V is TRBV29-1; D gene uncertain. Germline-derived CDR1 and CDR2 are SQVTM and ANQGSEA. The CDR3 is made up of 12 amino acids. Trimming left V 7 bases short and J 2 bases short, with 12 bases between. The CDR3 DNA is TGCAGCGCGGTCCTTGGGGCCTACGAGCAGTACTTC. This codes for CSAVLGAYEQYF.

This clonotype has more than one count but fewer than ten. CDR3 in amino acids: CASKKYRATGELFF. CDR3 coding DNA: TGTGCCAGTAAAAAGTACAGGGCGACCGGGGAGCTGTTTTTT. The chain carries TRBV6-2 or TRBV6-3 and TRBJ2-2; possible D gene TRBD1, 6 bases. CDR1 is MNHEY, CDR2 SVGEGT, per germline. Trimming pared 9 bases from V and 5 bases from J, leaving 16 bases between. This CDR3 contains 14 residues.

This CDR3 reads CASSITGTSGTYDTQYF. The CDR3 nucleotides read TGTGCCAGCAGCATCACCGGGACTAGCGGGACTTACGATACGCAGTATTTT. The rearrangement links TRBV9 to TRBJ2-3; 13 bases line up with TRBD2. Germline V gene data show CDR1 as SGDLS and CDR2 as YYNGEE. The CDR3 is made up of 17 amino acids. J was trimmed by 6 bases and V by 4 bases; bases with no gene match: 11.

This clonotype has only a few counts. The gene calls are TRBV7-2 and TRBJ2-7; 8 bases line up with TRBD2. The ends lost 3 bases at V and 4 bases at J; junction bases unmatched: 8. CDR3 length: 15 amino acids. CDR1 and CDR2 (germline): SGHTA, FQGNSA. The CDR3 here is CASSFPGRAVYEQYF. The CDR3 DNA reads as TGTGCCAGCAGCTTCCCCGGGAGGGCCGTGTACGAGCAGTACTTC. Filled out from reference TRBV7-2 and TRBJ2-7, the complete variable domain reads GAGVSQSPSNKVTEKGKDVELRCDPISGHTALYWYRQSLGQGLEFLIYFQGNSAPDKSGLPSDRFSAERTGGSVSTLTIQRTQQEDSAVYLCASSFPGRAVYEQYFGPGTRLTVT.

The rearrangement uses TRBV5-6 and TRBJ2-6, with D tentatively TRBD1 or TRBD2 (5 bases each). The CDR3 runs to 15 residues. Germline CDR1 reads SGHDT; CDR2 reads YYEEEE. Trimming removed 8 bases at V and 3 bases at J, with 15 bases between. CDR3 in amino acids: CASRDGPFGANVLTF. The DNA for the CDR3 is TGTGCCAGTAGGGACGGCCCTTTTGGGGCCAACGTCCTGACTTTC.

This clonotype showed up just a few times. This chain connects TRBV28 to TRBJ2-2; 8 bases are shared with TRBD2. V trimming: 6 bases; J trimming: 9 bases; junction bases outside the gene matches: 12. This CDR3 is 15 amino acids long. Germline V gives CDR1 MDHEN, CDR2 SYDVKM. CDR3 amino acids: CASSSTGGRSRELFF. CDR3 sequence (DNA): TGTGCCAGCAGCTCAACGGGAGGGCGTAGTCGGGAGCTGTTTTTT.

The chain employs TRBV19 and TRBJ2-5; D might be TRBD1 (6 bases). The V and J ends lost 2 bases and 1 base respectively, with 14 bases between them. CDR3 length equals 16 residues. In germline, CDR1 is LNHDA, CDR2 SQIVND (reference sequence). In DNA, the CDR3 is TGTGCCAGTAGTATACACGCCGGACAGACCCAAGAGACCCAGTACTTC. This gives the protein CASSIHAGQTQETQYF.

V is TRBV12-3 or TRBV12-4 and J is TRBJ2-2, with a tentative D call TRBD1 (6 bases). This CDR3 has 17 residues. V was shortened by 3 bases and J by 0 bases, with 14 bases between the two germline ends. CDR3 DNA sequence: TGTGCCAGCAGTTTCTGGACAGAAAAACCGAACACCGGGGAGCTGTTTTTT. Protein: CASSFWTEKPNTGELFF.

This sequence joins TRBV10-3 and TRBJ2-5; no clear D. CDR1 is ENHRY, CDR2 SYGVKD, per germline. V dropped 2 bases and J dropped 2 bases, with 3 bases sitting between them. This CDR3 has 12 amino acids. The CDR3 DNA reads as TGTGCCATCAGTGAGATACAAGAGACCCAGTACTTC. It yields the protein CAISEIQETQYF.

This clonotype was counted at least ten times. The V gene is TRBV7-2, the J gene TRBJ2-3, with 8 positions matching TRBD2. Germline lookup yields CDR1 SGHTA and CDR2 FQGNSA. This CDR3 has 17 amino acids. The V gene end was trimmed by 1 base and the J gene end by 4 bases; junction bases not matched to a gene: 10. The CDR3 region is CASSLVMTSVAADTQYF. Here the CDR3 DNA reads TGTGCCAGCAGCTTAGTAATGACTAGCGTGGCAGCAGATACGCAGTATTTT.

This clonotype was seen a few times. Written as DNA, the CDR3 is TGCAGCGTTGAGAGCGGGAGTAAGGGCACAGATACGCAGTATTTT. Translating it yields CSVESGSKGTDTQYF. This chain connects TRBV29-1 to TRBJ2-3, with TRBD2 identical over 8 bases. V lost 3 bases to trimming and J lost 1 base; unmatched junction nucleotides: 6. The CDR3 is 15 residues long. Germline V lookup: CDR1 SQVTM, CDR2 ANQGSEA.

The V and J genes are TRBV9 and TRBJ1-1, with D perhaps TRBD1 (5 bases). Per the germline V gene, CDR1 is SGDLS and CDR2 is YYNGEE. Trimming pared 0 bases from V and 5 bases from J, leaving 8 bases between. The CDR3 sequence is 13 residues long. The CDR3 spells CASSVGRVTEAFF. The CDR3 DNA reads TGTGCCAGCAGCGTAGGCAGGGTTACTGAAGCTTTCTTT. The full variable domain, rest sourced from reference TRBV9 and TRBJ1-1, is DSGVTQTPKHLITATGQRVTLRCSPRSGDLSVYWYQQSLDQGLQFLIQYYNGEERAKGNILERFSAQQFPDLHSELNLSSLELGDSALYFCASSVGRVTEAFFGQGTRLTVV.

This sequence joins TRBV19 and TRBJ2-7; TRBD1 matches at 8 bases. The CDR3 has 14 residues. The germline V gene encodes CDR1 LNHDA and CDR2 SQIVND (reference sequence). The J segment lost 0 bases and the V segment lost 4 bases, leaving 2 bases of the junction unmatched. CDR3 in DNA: TGTGCCAGTAGTAGGACAGGGAGCTCCTACGAGCAGTACTTC. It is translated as CASSRTGSSYEQYF.

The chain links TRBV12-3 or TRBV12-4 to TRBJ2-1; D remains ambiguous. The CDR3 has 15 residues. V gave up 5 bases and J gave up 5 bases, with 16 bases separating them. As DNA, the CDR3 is TGTGCCAGCAGTCCCCTCCTTGGCCCGAACAATGAGCAGTTCTTC. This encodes CASSPLLGPNNEQFF.

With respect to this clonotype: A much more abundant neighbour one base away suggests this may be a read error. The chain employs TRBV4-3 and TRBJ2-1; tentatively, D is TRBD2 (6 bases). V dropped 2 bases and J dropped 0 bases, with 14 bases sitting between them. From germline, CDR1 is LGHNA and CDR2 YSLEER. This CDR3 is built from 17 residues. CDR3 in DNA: TGCGCCAGCAGCCAATCATCGGGAGCCAACTCCTACAATGAGCAGTTCTTC. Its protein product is CASSQSSGANSYNEQFF.

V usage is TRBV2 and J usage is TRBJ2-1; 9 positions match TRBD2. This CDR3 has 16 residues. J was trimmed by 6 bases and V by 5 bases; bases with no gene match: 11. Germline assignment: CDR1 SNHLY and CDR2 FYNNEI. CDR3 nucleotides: TGTGCCAGCAGTCCCCTTAGCGGGAGAAGGGTCAATGAGCAGTTCTTC. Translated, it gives CASSPLSGRRVNEQFF.

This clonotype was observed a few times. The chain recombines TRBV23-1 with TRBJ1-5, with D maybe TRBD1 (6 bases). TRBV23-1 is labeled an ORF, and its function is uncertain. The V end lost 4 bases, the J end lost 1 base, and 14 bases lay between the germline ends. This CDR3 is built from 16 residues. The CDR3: CASSRGRGGSNQPQHF. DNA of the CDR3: TGCGCCAGCAGTCGAGGCAGGGGTGGAAGCAATCAGCCCCAGCATTTT.

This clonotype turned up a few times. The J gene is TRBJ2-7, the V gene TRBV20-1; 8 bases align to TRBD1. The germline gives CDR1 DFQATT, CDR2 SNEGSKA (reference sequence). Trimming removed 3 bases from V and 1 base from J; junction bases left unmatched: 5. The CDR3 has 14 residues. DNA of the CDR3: TGCAGTGCTAGCACCGGGACAGGATCCTACGAGCAGTACTTC. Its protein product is CSASTGTGSYEQYF.